The 16 T cell receptor beta chains given below trace back to one sample, sequenced in a study of technical replicates of blood from a few donors. Generated by immunoSEQ multiplex PCR, the TCRdb table keeps only in-frame clones and is missing some. The sample contains some 70,000 clones, roughly 90% of which appear only once. The sequencing sample was made of PBMCs. These TCRs come from a human donor in good health. Some clones in this sample may be carry-over from other donors' samples.

Only a few counts were recorded for this clone. The chain couples TRBV4-3 to TRBJ2-7; 7 bases match TRBD1. V lost 2 bases and J lost 4; bases outside the gene matches: 5. This CDR3 contains 14 residues. Germline-derived CDR1 and CDR2 are LGHNA and YSLEER. The CDR3 nucleotides are TGCGCCAGCAGCCAAAGGACAGGAAAGTACGAGCAGTACTTC. As protein: CASSQRTGKYEQYF.

This clone was seen only once. This chain connects TRBV6-5 to TRBJ2-7; 11 positions match TRBD1. Germline-derived CDR1 and CDR2 are MNHEY and SVGAGI. The V and J ends lost 0 bases and 1 base, in that order; junction bases with no gene match: 2. This CDR3 region has 16 residues. CDR3 loop: CASSYSGTGGSYEQYF. As DNA, the CDR3 is TGTGCCAGCAGTTACTCTGGGACAGGGGGGTCCTACGAGCAGTACTTC.

The rearrangement joins TRBV6-1 to TRBJ2-2; 8 nucleotides line up with TRBD2. The germline V gene has CDR1 MNHNS and CDR2 SASEGT. The length of the CDR3 is 15 residues. The V gene end was trimmed by 7 bases and the J gene end by 5 bases; junction bases not matched to a gene: 9. CDR3 protein: CASTLSGVGTGELFF. CDR3 bases: TGTGCCAGCACTCTTAGCGGGGTTGGGACCGGGGAGCTGTTTTTT.

This sequence joins TRBV29-1 and TRBJ2-7; the match to TRBD1 covers 10 bases. There are 14 residues in the CDR3. Looked up from germline, CDR1 is SQVTM and CDR2 is ANQGSEA. Germline trimming cut 7 bases from V and 2 bases from J; bases unmatched to any gene: 8. The CDR3 nucleotides are TGCAGCGCTACCACGGGACAGGGGACCTACGAGCAGTACTTC. Translation: CSATTGQGTYEQYF.

This chain joins TRBV10-3 and TRBJ2-7, with D maybe TRBD1 (5 bases). Deletions cut 0 bases from V and 12 bases from J, with 15 bases between. Germline V gene sequence: CDR1 ENHRY, CDR2 SYGVKD. The CDR3 runs 13 residues. CDR3 bases: TGTGCCATCAGTGAGTCAGGAAGGGGATCCTCGTACTTC. Translating it yields CAISESGRGSSYF.

This clone was recorded only once. This rearrangement joins TRBV9 to TRBJ1-2; TRBD1 matches at 9 bases. CDR3 length: 16 amino acids. Trimming cost V 0 bases and J 6 bases; bases outside gene matches: 9. Germline loops: CDR1 SGDLS, CDR2 YYNGEE. The CDR3 bases are TGTGCCAGCAGCGTAGCTCCGGGACAGGGTTTCGATGGCTACACCTTC. Its translation: CASSVAPGQGFDGYTF.

The chain employs TRBV9 and TRBJ2-3, with 8 bases that match TRBD2. The germline CDR1 and CDR2 sequences are SGDLS and YYNGEE. Germline trimming cut 4 bases from V and 6 bases from J; bases unmatched to any gene: 10. The CDR3 has 15 residues. The CDR3 loop reads CASSSGLALADTQYF. DNA of the CDR3: TGTGCCAGCAGCAGCGGACTAGCTCTGGCTGATACGCAGTATTTT.

The V and J genes are TRBV29-1 and TRBJ1-2; D gene ambiguous. The V gene lost 3 bases and the J gene lost 2 bases, with 10 bases spanning the gap. This CDR3 has 13 residues. The V gene's germline CDR1 is SQVTM and CDR2 ANQGSEA. The CDR3 DNA reads as TGCAGCGTTGACGAGAGAAAAAACTATGGCTACACCTTC. Protein: CSVDERKNYGYTF.

The rearrangement uses TRBV7-2 and TRBJ1-1; D uncertain. CDR1 is SGHTA and CDR2 is FQGNSA in the germline V gene. Trimming stripped 3 bases from V and 0 bases from J, with 8 bases between. The CDR3 contains 14 residues. Written as DNA, the CDR3 is TGTGCCAGCAGCTTGACATCCCTGAACACTGAAGCTTTCTTT. Amino acids: CASSLTSLNTEAFF.

V gene TRBV9 combines with J gene TRBJ1-6; a possible D gene is TRBD1 (5 bases). This CDR3 region has 15 residues. Trimming removed 0 bases from V and 7 bases from J, with 11 bases in between. Germline V gene lookup returns CDR1 SGDLS and CDR2 YYNGEE. The CDR3 region is CASSVGPGPNSPLHF. The CDR3 DNA sequence: TGTGCCAGCAGCGTAGGCCCAGGGCCCAATTCACCCCTCCACTTT.

This chain joins TRBV30 and TRBJ2-1; D might be TRBD2 (6 bases). The length of the CDR3 is 14 residues. Between the trimmed V and J ends, which lost 5 bases and 0 bases, there was a span of 11 bases. The germline V gene encodes CDR1 GTSNPN and CDR2 SVGIG (reference sequence). This chain's CDR3 is CAWGHGGSYNEQFF. As DNA, the CDR3 is TGTGCCTGGGGGCACGGGGGCTCCTACAATGAGCAGTTCTTC.

The chain recombines TRBV4-2 with TRBJ2-7; 7 positions match TRBD2. CDR3 length: 14 residues. The germline V gene encodes CDR1 LGHNA and CDR2 YNFKEQ. V trimming: 4 bases; J trimming: 4 bases; junction bases outside the gene matches: 7. CDR3 nucleotide sequence: TGTGCCAGCAGCCTAAAGGAGGGAGGGTACGAGCAGTACTTC. It is translated as CASSLKEGGYEQYF.

The rearrangement uses TRBV6-1 and TRBJ2-1, with TRBD2 identical over 9 bases. In germline, CDR1 is MNHNS, CDR2 SASEGT. After removal of 3 bases from V and 2 bases from J, the junction contained 5 bases not matched to a gene. This CDR3 region has 16 residues. The CDR3 DNA reads TGTGCCAGCAGTGATCCTAGCGGGAATGCCTACAATGAGCAGTTCTTC. This sequence encodes CASSDPSGNAYNEQFF.

This chain joins TRBV2 and TRBJ2-7; 8 bases are shared with TRBD1. The trim removed 8 bases at V and 1 base at J, leaving 7 bases unmatched. The V gene's germline CDR1 is SNHLY and CDR2 FYNNEI. The CDR3 runs 14 residues. In DNA form, the CDR3 reads TGTGCCAGCGCGACAGGGGTGGAGTCCTACGAGCAGTACTTC. As protein: CASATGVESYEQYF.

The J gene is TRBJ2-7, the V gene TRBV6-1; a weak D match, TRBD1 (5 bases). The germline V gene has CDR1 MNHNS and CDR2 SASEGT. Between the trimmed V and J ends, which lost 4 bases and 0 bases, there was a span of 10 bases. This CDR3 is 14 amino acids long. The CDR3 nucleotides are TGTGCCAGCAGTGTATACAGGAGCTCCTACGAGCAGTACTTC. It specifies CASSVYRSSYEQYF.

The chain is built from TRBV5-1 and TRBJ1-6; D is perhaps TRBD1 (5 bases). This CDR3 comprises 15 residues. The V gene's germline CDR1 is SGHRS and CDR2 YFSETQ. V was pared by 2 bases and J by 5 bases, with 11 bases between. CDR3 protein: CASSFMTDHNSPLHF. The CDR3 nucleotides read TGCGCCAGCAGCTTTATGACAGACCATAATTCACCCCTCCACTTT.